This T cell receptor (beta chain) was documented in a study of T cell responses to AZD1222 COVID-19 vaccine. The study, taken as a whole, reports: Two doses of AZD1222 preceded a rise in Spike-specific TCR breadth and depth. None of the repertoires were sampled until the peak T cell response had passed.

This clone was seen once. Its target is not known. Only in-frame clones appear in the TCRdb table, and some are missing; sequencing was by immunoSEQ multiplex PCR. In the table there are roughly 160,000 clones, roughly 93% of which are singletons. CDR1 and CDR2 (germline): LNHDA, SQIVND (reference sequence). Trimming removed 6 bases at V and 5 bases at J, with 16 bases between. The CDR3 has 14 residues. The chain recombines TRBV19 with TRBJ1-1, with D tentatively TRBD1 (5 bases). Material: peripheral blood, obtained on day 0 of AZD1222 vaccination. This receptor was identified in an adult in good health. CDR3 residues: CASREGPLGTEAFF. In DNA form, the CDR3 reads TGTGCCAGTAGGGAGGGACCCTTGGGGACTGAAGCTTTCTTT.